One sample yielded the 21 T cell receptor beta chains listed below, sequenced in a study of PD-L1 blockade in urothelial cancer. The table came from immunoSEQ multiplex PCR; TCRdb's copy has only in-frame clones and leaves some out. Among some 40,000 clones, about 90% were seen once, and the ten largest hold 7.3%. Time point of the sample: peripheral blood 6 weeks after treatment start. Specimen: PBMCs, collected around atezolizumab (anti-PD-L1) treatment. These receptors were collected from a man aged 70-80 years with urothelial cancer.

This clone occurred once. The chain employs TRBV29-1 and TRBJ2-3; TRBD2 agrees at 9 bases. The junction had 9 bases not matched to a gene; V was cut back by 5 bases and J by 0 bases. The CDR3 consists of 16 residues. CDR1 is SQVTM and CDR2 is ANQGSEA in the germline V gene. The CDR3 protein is CSVQPGLAGSTDTQYF. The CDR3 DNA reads TGCAGCGTTCAACCCGGGCTAGCGGGAAGCACAGATACGCAGTATTTT.

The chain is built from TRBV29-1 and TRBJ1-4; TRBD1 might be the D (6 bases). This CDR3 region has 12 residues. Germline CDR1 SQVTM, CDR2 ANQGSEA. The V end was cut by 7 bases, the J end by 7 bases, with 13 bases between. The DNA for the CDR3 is TGCAGCGGACAGGATATGACTGAAAAACTGTTTTTT. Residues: CSGQDMTEKLFF.

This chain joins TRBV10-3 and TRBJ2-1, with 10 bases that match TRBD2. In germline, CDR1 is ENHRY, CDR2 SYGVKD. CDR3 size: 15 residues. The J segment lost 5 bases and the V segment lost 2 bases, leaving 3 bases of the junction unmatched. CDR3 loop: CAISETAGGNNEQFF. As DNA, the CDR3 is TGTGCCATCAGTGAGACAGCGGGAGGGAACAATGAGCAGTTCTTC.

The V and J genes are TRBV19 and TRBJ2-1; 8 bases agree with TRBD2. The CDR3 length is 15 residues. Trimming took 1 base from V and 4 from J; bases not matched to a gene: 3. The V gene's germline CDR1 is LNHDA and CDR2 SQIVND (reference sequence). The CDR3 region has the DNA TGTGCCAGTAGTATAGTGGCTAGCGGGTACAATGAGCAGTTCTTC. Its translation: CASSIVASGYNEQFF.

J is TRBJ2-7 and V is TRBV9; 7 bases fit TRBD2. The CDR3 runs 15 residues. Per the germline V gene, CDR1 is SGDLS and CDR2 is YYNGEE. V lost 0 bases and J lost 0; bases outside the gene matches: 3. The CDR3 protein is CASSVGSGDSYEQYF. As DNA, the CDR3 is TGTGCCAGCAGCGTAGGGAGCGGGGACTCCTACGAGCAGTACTTC.

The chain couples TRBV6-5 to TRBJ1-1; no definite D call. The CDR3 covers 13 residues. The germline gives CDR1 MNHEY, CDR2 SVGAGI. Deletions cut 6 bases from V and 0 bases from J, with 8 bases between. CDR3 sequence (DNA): TGTGCCAGCAGCCGAAAGCTGAACACTGAAGCTTTCTTT. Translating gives CASSRKLNTEAFF.

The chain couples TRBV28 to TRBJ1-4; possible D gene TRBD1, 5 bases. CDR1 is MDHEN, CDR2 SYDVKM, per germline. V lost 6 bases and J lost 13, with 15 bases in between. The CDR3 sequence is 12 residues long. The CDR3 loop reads CASSPGLQGLFF. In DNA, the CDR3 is TGTGCCAGCAGCCCCGGGCTCCAGGGACTGTTTTTT.

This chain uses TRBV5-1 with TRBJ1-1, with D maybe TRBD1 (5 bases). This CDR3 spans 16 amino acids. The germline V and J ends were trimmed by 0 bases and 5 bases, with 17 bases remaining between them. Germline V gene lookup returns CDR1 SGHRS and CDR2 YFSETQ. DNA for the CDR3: TGCGCCAGCAGCTTGGAGCAGGGAGGAGGGAGAACTGAAGCTTTCTTT. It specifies CASSLEQGGGRTEAFF.

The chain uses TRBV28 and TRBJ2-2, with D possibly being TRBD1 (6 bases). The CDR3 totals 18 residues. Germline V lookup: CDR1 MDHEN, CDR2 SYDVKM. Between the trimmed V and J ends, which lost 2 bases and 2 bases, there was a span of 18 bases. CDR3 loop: CASSLSQGTQLNTGELFF. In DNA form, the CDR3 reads TGTGCCAGCAGTTTAAGCCAGGGGACCCAGCTTAACACCGGGGAGCTGTTTTTT.

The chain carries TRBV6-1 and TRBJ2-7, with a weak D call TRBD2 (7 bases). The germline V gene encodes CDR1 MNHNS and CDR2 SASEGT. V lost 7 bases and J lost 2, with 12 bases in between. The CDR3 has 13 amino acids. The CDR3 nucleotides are TGTGCCAGCACTGCGGGGGCAGCCTACGAGCAGTACTTC. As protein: CASTAGAAYEQYF.

CDR3 coding DNA: TGTGCCAGCAGCCCAAGGACAGGATCTAGCACAGATACGCAGTATTTT. This gives the protein CASSPRTGSSTDTQYF. This rearrangement joins TRBV4-2 to TRBJ2-3; 7 bases fit TRBD1. The CDR3 extends over 16 amino acids. V lost 4 bases, J lost 0 bases, and 7 bases stayed unmatched. CDR1 is LGHNA and CDR2 is YNFKEQ in the germline V gene.

In nucleotides, the CDR3 is TGCAGCGTGGGATTGCGGGACAATGAGCAGTTCTTC. Translating gives CSVGLRDNEQFF. The chain combines TRBV29-1 with TRBJ2-1, with D possibly being TRBD2 (5 bases). Deletions cut 6 bases from V and 5 bases from J, with 11 bases between. The CDR3 loop spans 12 amino acids. Germline values: CDR1 SQVTM, CDR2 ANQGSEA.

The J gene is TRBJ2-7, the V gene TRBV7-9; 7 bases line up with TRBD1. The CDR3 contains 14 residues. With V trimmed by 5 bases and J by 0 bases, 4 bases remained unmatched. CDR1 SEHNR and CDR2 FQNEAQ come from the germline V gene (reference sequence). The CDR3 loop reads CASSHRDSSYEQYF. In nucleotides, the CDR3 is TGTGCCAGCAGCCACCGGGACAGCTCCTACGAGCAGTACTTC. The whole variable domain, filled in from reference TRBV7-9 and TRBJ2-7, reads DTGVSQNPRHKITKRGQNVTFRCDPISEHNRLYWYRQTLGQGPEFLTYFQNEAQLEKSRLLSDRFSAERPKGSFSTLEIQRTEQGDSAMYLCASSHRDSSYEQYFGPGTRLTVT.

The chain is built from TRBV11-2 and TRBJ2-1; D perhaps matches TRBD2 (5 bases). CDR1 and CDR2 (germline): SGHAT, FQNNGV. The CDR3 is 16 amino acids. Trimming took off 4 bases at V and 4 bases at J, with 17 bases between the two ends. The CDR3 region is CASSSILDHPYNEQFF. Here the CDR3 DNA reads TGTGCCAGCAGCTCTATACTAGACCATCCTTACAATGAGCAGTTCTTC. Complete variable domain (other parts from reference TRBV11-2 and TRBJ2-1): EAGVAQSPRYKIIEKRQSVAFWCNPISGHATLYWYQQILGQGPKLLIQFQNNGVVDDSQLPKDRFSAERLKGVDSTLKIQPAKLEDSAVYLCASSSILDHPYNEQFFGPGTRLTVL.

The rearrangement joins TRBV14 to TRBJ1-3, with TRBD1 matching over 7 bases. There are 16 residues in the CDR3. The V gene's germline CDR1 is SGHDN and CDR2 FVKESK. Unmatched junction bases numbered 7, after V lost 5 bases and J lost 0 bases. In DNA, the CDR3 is TGTGCCAGCAGCGCCCGGGACAGCTCCTCTGGAAACACCATATATTTT. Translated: CASSARDSSSGNTIYF.

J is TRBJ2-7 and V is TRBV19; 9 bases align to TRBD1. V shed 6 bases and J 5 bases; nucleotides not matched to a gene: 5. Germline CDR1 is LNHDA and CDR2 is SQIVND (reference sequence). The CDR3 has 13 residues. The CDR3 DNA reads TGTGCCAGTAGCAGGGGACAGGGAGACGAGCAGTACTTC. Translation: CASSRGQGDEQYF.

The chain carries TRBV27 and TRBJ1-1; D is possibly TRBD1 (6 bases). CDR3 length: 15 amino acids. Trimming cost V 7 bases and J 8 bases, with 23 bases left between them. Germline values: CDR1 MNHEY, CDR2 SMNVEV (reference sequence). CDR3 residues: CASINPTGWGSEAFF. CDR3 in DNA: TGTGCCAGCATTAACCCGACAGGTTGGGGATCAGAAGCTTTCTTT.

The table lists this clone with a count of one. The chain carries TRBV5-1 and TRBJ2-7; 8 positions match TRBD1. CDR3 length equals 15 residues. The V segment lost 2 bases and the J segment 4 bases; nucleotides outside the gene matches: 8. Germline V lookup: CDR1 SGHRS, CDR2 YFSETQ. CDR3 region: CASSFSRGQGYEQYF. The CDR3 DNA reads TGCGCCAGCAGCTTTAGCAGGGGGCAGGGATACGAGCAGTACTTC.

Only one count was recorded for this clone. In DNA form, the CDR3 reads TGTGCCAGCAGTTTAGCGGGAGCGGGCGAGCAGTACTTC. This encodes CASSLAGAGEQYF. The V call is TRBV27, the J call TRBJ2-7; TRBD2 matches at 7 bases. Per germline, CDR1 MNHEY and CDR2 SMNVEV (reference sequence). The CDR3 has 13 amino acids. The J segment lost 6 bases and the V segment lost 2 bases, leaving 4 bases of the junction unmatched.

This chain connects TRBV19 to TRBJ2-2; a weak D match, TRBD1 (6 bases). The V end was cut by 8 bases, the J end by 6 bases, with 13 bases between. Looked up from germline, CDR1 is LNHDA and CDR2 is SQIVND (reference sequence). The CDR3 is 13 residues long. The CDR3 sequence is CASRRQASGELFF. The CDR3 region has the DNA TGTGCCAGTCGGAGACAGGCATCCGGGGAGCTGTTTTTT.

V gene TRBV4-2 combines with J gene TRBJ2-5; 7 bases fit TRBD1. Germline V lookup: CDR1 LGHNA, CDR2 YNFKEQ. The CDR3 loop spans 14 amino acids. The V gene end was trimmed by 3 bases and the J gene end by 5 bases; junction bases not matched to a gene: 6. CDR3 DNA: TGTGCCAGCAGCCAGACAGGGTCGGGGGAGACCCAGTACTTC. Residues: CASSQTGSGETQYF.